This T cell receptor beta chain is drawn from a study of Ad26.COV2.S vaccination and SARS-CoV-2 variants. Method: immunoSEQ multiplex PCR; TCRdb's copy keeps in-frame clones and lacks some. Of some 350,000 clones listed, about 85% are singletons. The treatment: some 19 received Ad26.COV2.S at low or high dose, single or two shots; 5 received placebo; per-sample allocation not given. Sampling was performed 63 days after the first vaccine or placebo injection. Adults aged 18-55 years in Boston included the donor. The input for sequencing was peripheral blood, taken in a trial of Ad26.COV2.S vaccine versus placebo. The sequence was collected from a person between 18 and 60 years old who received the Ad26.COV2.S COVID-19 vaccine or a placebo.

In DNA form, the CDR3 reads TGCGCCAGCAGCCGGGGGACAGGGGGCACAGATACGCAGTATTTT. This codes for CASSRGTGGTDTQYF. This chain connects TRBV5-1 to TRBJ2-3, with TRBD1 matching 10 bases. CDR1 is SGHRS, CDR2 YFSETQ, per germline. The junction had 3 bases not matched to a gene; V was cut back by 4 bases and J by 1 base. The CDR3 length is 15 residues.